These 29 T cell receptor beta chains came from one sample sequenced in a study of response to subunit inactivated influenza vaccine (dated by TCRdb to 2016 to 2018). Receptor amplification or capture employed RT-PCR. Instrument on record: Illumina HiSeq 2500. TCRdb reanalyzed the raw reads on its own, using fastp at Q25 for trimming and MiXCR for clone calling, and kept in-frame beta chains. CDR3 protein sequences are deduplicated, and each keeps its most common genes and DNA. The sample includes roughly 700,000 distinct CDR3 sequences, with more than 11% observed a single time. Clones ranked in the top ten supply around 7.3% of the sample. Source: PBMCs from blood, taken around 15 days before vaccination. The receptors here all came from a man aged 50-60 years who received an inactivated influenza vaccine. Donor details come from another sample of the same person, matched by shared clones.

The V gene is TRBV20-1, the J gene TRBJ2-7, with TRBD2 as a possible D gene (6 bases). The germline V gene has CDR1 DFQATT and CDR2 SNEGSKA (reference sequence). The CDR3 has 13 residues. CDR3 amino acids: CRGGLALSYEQYF. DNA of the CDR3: TGCAGGGGGGGACTGGCCCTCTCCTACGAGCAGTACTTC.

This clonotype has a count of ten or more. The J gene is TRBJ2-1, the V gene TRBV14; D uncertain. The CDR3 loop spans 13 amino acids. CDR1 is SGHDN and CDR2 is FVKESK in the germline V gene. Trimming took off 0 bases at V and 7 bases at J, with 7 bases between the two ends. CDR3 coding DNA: TGTGCCAGCAGCCAAGATCTCGTAAATGAGCAGTTCTTC. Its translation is CASSQDLVNEQFF.

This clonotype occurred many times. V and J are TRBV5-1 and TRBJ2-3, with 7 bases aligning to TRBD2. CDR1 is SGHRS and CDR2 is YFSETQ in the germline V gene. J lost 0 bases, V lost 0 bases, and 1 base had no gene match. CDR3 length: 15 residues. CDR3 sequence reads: CASSLVGGSTDTQYF. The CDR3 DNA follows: TGCGCCAGCAGCTTGGTGGGAGGGAGCACAGATACGCAGTATTTT.

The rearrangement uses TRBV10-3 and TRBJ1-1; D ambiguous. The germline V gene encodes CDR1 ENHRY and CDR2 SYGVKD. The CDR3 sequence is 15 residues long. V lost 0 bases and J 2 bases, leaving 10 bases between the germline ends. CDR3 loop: CAISESTRPNTEAFF. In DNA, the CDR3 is TGTGCCATCAGTGAGTCGACGAGACCAAACACTGAAGCTTTCTTT.

CDR3 DNA sequence: TGTGCCAGCAGCTTGCGCACAGCAAAAAACATTCAGTACTTC. It is translated as CASSLRTAKNIQYF. The chain combines TRBV5-5 with TRBJ2-4, with D unclear. The germline V gene encodes CDR1 SGHKS and CDR2 YYEKEE (reference sequence). V was pared by 1 base and J by 4 bases, with 9 bases between. This CDR3 has 14 residues.

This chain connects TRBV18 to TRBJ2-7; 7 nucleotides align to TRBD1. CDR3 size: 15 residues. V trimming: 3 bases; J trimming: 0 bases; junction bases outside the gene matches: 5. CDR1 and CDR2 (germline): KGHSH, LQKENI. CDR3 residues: CASSPSQGSSYEQYF. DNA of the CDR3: TGTGCCAGCTCACCGTCACAGGGGAGCTCCTACGAGCAGTACTTC.

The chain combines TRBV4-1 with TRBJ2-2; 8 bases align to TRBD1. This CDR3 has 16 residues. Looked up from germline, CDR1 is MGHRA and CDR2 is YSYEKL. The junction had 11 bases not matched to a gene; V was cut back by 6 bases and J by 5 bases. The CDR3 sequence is CASRPTGGSRTGELFF. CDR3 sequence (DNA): TGCGCCAGCAGACCTACAGGGGGTTCACGGACCGGGGAGCTGTTTTTT.

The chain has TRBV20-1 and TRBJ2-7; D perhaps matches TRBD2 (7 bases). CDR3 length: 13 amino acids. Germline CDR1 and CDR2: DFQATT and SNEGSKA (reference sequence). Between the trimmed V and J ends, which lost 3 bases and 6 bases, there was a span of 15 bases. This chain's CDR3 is CSASRGGASEQYF. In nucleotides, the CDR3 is TGCAGTGCTAGTAGGGGGGGGGCCTCCGAGCAGTACTTC.

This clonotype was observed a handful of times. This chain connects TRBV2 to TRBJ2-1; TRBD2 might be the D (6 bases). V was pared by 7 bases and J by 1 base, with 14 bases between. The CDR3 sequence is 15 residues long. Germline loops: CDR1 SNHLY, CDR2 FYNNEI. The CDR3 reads CASNLRDSSYNEQFF. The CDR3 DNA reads TGTGCCAGCAATTTACGGGACTCTTCCTACAATGAGCAGTTCTTC. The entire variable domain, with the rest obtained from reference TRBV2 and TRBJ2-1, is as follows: EPEVTQTPSHQVTQMGQEVILRCVPISNHLYFYWYRQILGQKVEFLVSFYNNEISEKSEIFDDQFSVERPDGSNFTLKIRSTKLEDSAMYFCASNLRDSSYNEQFFGPGTRLTVL.

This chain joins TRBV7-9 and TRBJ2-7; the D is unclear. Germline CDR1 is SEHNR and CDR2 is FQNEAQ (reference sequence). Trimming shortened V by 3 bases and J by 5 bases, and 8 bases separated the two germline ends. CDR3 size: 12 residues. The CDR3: CASSFPLDEQYF. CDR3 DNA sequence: TGTGCCAGCAGCTTTCCGTTGGACGAGCAGTACTTC. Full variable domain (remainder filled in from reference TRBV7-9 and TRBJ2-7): DTGVSQNPRHKITKRGQNVTFRCDPISEHNRLYWYRQTLGQGPEFLTYFQNEAQLEKSRLLSDRFSAERPKGSFSTLEIQRTEQGDSAMYLCASSFPLDEQYFGPGTRLTVT.

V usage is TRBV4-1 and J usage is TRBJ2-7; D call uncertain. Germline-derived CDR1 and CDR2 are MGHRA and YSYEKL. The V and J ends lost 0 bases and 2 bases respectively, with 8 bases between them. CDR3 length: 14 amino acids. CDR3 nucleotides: TGCGCCAGCAGCCAAGAAGAGCTCGCCTACGAGCAGTACTTC. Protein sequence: CASSQEELAYEQYF.

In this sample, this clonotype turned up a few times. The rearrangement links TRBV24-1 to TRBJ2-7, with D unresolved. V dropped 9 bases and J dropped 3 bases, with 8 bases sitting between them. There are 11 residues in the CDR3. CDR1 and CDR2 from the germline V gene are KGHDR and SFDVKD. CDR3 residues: CATDELYEQYF. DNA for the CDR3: TGTGCCACCGACGAACTCTACGAGCAGTACTTC.

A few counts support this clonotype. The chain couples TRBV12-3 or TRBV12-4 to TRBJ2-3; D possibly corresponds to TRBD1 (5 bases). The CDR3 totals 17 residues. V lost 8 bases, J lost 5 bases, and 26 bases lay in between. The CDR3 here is CASGQGVRVPGGDTQYF. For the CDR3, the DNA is TGTGCCAGCGGTCAGGGTGTTAGAGTCCCCGGCGGAGATACGCAGTATTTT.

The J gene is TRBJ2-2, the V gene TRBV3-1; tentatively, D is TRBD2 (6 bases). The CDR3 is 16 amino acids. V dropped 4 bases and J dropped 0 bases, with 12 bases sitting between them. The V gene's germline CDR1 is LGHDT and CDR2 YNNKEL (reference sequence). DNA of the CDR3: TGTGCCAGCAGCCCCCCTCGGGGGACGAACACCGGGGAGCTGTTTTTT. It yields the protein CASSPPRGTNTGELFF.

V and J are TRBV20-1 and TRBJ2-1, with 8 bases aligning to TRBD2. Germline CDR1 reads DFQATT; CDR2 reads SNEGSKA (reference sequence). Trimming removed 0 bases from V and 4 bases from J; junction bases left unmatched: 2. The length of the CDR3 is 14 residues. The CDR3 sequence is CSARELAGYNEQFF. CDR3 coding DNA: TGCAGTGCTAGAGAGCTAGCGGGTTACAATGAGCAGTTCTTC.

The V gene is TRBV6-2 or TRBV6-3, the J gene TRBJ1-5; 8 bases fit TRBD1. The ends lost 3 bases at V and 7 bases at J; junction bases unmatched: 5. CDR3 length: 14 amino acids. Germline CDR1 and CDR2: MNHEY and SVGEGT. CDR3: CASSYGQGRQPQHF. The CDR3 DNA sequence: TGTGCCAGCAGTTATGGACAGGGACGGCAGCCCCAGCATTTT.

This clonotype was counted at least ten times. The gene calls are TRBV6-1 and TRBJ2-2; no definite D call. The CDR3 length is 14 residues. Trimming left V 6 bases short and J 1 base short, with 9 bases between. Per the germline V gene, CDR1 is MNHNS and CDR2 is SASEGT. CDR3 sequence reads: CASRGHRNTGELFF. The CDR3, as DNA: TGTGCCAGCAGAGGCCACAGGAACACCGGGGAGCTGTTTTTT.

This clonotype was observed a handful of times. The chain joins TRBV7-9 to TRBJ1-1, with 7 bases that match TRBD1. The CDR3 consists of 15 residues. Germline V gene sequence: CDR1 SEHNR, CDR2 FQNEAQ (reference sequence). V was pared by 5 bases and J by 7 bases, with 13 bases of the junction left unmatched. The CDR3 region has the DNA TGTGCCAGCAGCCCCCAATTCGCAGGGGGAAATGAAGCTTTCTTT. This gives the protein CASSPQFAGGNEAFF.

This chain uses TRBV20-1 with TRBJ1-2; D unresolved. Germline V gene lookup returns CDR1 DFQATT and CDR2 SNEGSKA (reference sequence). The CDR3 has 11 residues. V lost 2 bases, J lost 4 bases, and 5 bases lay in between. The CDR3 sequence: CSARRVYGYTF. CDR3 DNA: TGCAGTGCTAGACGGGTCTATGGCTACACCTTC.

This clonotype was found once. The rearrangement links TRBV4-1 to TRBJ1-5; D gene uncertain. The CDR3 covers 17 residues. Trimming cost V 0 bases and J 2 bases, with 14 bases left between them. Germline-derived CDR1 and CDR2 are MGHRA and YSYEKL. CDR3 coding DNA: TGCGCCAGCAGCCAAGATTTGGAGGAAAGGGGCAATCAGCCCCAGCATTTT. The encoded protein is CASSQDLEERGNQPQHF.

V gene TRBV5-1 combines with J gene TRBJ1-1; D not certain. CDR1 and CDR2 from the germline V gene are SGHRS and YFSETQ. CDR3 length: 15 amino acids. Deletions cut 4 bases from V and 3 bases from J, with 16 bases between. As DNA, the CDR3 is TGCGCCAGCAGCCCGGAGCGACCTGGGGACACTGAAGCTTTCTTT. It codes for CASSPERPGDTEAFF.

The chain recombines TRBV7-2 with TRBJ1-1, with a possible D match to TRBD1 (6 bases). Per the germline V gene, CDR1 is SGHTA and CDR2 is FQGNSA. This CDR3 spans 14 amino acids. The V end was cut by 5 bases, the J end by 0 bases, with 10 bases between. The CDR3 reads CASSRNRVNTEAFF. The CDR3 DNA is TGTGCCAGCAGCCGCAACAGGGTGAACACTGAAGCTTTCTTT.

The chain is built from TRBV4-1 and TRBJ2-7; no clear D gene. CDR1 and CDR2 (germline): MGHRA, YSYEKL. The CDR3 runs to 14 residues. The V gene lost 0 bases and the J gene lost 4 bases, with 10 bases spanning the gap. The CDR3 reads CASSQDIGPYEQYF. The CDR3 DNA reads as TGCGCCAGCAGCCAAGATATAGGACCTTACGAGCAGTACTTC.

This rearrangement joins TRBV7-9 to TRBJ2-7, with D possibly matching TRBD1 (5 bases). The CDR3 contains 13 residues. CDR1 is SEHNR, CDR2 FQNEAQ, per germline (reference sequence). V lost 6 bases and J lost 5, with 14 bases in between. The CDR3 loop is CASRPWGAHEQYF. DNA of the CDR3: TGTGCCAGCAGACCCTGGGGCGCACACGAGCAGTACTTC.

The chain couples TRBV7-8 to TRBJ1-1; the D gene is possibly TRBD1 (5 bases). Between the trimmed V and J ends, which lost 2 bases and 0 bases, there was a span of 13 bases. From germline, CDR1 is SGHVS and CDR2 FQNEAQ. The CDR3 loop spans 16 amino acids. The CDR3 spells CASSLFPGPMNTEAFF. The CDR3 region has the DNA TGTGCCAGCAGCTTATTTCCGGGACCAATGAACACTGAAGCTTTCTTT.

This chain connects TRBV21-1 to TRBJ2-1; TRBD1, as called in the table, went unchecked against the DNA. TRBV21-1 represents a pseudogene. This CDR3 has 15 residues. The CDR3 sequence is CASSIHRGQDNEQFF. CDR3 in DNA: TGTGCCAGCAGCATACACAGGGGGCAGGACAATGAGCAGTTCTTC.

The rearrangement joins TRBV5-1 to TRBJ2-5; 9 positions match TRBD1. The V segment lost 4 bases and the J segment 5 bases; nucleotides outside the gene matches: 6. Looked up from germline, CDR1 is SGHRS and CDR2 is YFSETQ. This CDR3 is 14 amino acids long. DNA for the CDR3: TGCGCCAGCAGCGGGGGGACAGGGCTCGAGACCCAGTACTTC. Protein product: CASSGGTGLETQYF.

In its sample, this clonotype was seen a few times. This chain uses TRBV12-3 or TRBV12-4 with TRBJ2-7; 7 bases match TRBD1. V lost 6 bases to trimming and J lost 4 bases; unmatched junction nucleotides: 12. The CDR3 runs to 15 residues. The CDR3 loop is CASSKDRTSSYEQYF. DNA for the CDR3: TGTGCCAGCAGCAAGGACAGGACATCCTCGTACGAGCAGTACTTC.

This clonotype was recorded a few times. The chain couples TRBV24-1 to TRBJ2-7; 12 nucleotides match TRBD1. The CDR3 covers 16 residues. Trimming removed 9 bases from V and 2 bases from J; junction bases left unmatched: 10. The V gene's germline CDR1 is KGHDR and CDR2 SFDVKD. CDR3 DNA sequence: TGTGCCACCCCGGGGGGGACAGGGGGCTTCGCCTACGAGCAGTACTTC. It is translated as CATPGGTGGFAYEQYF.